The 23 T cell receptor beta chains in this list originate from one sample, sequenced in a study of T-cell reconstitution after alpha-beta-depleted transplantation in children. Unique molecular identifiers were used to barcode this TCRbeta library. TCRdb used MiXCR to reprocess the PCR reads, holding one entry per CDR3 protein. Found here are 300,000 to 400,000 distinct CDR3 sequences, approximately 23% of them singletons; the top ten hold around 9.9%. Sequencing was performed on PBMCs, mostly from graft donor cells, taken 180 days after TCRalphabeta/CD19-depleted stem cell transplant. The receptors shown here come from a male patient between 5 and 17 years old who had a stem cell transplant for acute lymphoblastic leukemia, so the T cells may come from the graft donor.

This clonotype came up a few times. V usage is TRBV5-6 and J usage is TRBJ1-5; TRBD1 matches 12 bases. Unmatched junction bases numbered 11, after V lost 3 bases and J lost 1 base. The CDR3 loop spans 19 amino acids. Germline V gene lookup returns CDR1 SGHDT and CDR2 YYEEEE. The CDR3 nucleotides are TGTGCCAGCAGCTCTCTCAGGGACAGGGGGCGAGGAAGCAATCAGCCCCAGCATTTT. This translates into CASSSLRDRGRGSNQPQHF.

The chain has TRBV27 and TRBJ2-7; tentatively, D is TRBD1 (5 bases). Germline V lookup: CDR1 MNHEY, CDR2 SMNVEV (reference sequence). V was pared by 2 bases and J by 1 base, with 9 bases between. CDR3 length equals 14 residues. This CDR3 is CASSLMAGSYEQYF. The CDR3 DNA sequence: TGTGCCAGCAGTTTAATGGCAGGGTCCTACGAGCAGTACTTC.

The genes are TRBV6-1 and TRBJ1-5, with D possibly TRBD1 on 5 matching bases. CDR3 length equals 13 residues. Trimming stripped 7 bases from V and 4 bases from J, with 11 bases between. Per germline, CDR1 MNHNS and CDR2 SASEGT. CDR3 in DNA: TGTGCCAGCACTGGGGGAATGAATCAGCCCCAGCATTTT. As protein: CASTGGMNQPQHF.

The chain couples TRBV7-6 to TRBJ2-1; TRBD2 agrees at 8 bases. V lost 8 bases and J lost 1; bases outside the gene matches: 7. CDR1 and CDR2 from the germline V gene are SGHVS and FNYEAQ. CDR3 length equals 15 residues. CDR3 DNA sequence: TGTGCCAGCCAAACCCGGGGGGGGTCCTACAATGAGCAGTTCTTC. It specifies CASQTRGGSYNEQFF.

The chain carries TRBV6-6 and TRBJ2-2, with a possible D match to TRBD1 (5 bases). CDR3 length: 13 amino acids. Trimming cost V 5 bases and J 5 bases, with 9 bases left between them. Germline V gene lookup returns CDR1 MNHNY and CDR2 SVGAGI (reference sequence). The CDR3 nucleotides are TGTGCCAGCAGTGGCAGGGTTACCGGGGAGCTGTTTTTT. Protein sequence: CASSGRVTGELFF.

The rearrangement uses TRBV10-3 and TRBJ2-2; 13 bases are shared with TRBD2. Germline CDR1 and CDR2: ENHRY and SYGVKD. The CDR3 extends over 19 amino acids. Losses at the gene ends were 5 bases for V and 6 bases for J; bases not matched to a gene: 15. This chain's CDR3 is CAISLPLAGGIEVAGELFF. CDR3 bases: TGTGCCATCAGTCTACCACTAGCGGGAGGGATTGAGGTGGCCGGGGAGCTGTTTTTT.

This clonotype has more than one count but fewer than ten. The rearrangement joins TRBV10-3 to TRBJ2-5, with D perhaps being TRBD1 or TRBD2 (6 bases each). With 11 bases removed from V and 4 bases from J, the gap between germline ends came to 17 bases. The CDR3 is made up of 13 amino acids. In germline, CDR1 is ENHRY, CDR2 SYGVKD. Here the CDR3 DNA reads TGTGCCCCCGCTGGCAGGGGAGGAGAGACCCAGTACTTC. Translating it yields CAPAGRGGETQYF.

This chain links TRBV11-2 with TRBJ2-7; D uncertain. CDR1 SGHAT and CDR2 FQNNGV come from the germline V gene. There are 15 residues in the CDR3. V lost 2 bases and J 2 bases, leaving 13 bases between the germline ends. The CDR3 sequence: CASSLKFNMPYEQYF. In DNA form, the CDR3 reads TGTGCCAGCAGCTTAAAATTCAACATGCCCTACGAGCAGTACTTC.

A few counts support this clonotype. This chain links TRBV5-1 with TRBJ1-1; no reliable D call. CDR1 and CDR2 (germline): SGHRS, YFSETQ. The CDR3 has 16 amino acids. V dropped 0 bases and J dropped 0 bases, with 12 bases sitting between them. The CDR3 DNA reads as TGCGCCAGCAGCTTGGCCGGCCTCCCTTTGAACACTGAAGCTTTCTTT. Protein: CASSLAGLPLNTEAFF.

This clonotype occurred a few times. V usage is TRBV6-1 and J usage is TRBJ2-7; D possibly corresponds to TRBD1 (5 bases). Deletions cut 8 bases from V and 0 bases from J, with 14 bases between. The CDR3 consists of 14 residues. Germline-derived CDR1 and CDR2 are MNHNS and SASEGT. In DNA, the CDR3 is TGTGCCAGCCAGCGCGTTGGGGCCTCCTACGAGCAGTACTTC. Its translation: CASQRVGASYEQYF.

The genes are TRBV7-9 and TRBJ2-6, with TRBD1 matching over 8 bases. J gave up 4 bases and V 4 bases, and 9 bases lay outside the gene matches. Germline CDR1 is SEHNR and CDR2 is FQNEAQ (reference sequence). CDR3 size: 17 residues. The CDR3 DNA sequence: TGTGCCAGCAGCTCATCAGGGGGCGCGACGGGGGCCAACGTCCTGACTTTC. Translated: CASSSSGGATGANVLTF.

V usage is TRBV4-1 and J usage is TRBJ2-7, with TRBD1 as a possible D gene (6 bases). V lost 4 bases and J lost 4, with 20 bases in between. The CDR3 runs to 16 residues. Germline V gene data show CDR1 as MGHRA and CDR2 as YSYEKL. In DNA, the CDR3 is TGCGCCAGCAGCCTAACAGGGAACCCTGCTACTTACGAGCAGTACTTC. It translates to CASSLTGNPATYEQYF.

V gene TRBV20-1 combines with J gene TRBJ2-3; D is unclear. CDR1 and CDR2 from the germline V gene are DFQATT and SNEGSKA (reference sequence). The CDR3 is made up of 13 amino acids. The V gene lost 3 bases and the J gene lost 2 bases, with 9 bases spanning the gap. The chain's CDR3 is CSASDTLTDTQYF. The CDR3 region has the DNA TGCAGTGCTAGCGACACCCTCACAGATACGCAGTATTTT.

The rearrangement links TRBV12-3 or TRBV12-4 to TRBJ1-2, with 7 nucleotides matching TRBD1. V trimming: 0 bases; J trimming: 4 bases; junction bases outside the gene matches: 11. This CDR3 comprises 17 residues. The CDR3 coding sequence is TGTGCCAGCAGTTTAGCGAGGGGACAGAGGTCCATCTATGGCTACACCTTC. Protein product: CASSLARGQRSIYGYTF.

In its sample, this clonotype was seen a few times. The chain joins TRBV15 to TRBJ1-1; a weak D match, TRBD1 (5 bases). The CDR3 runs to 13 residues. The V end was cut by 1 base, the J end by 5 bases, with 8 bases between. The V gene's germline CDR1 is LNHNV and CDR2 YYDKDF (reference sequence). CDR3 sequence: CATSRAGGTEAFF. CDR3 in DNA: TGTGCCACCAGCAGAGCGGGGGGAACTGAAGCTTTCTTT. Supplemented by reference TRBV15 and TRBJ1-1, the full variable domain reads DAMVIQNPRYQVTQFGKPVTLSCSQTLNHNVMYWYQQKSSQAPKLLFHYYDKDFNNEADTPDNFQSRRPNTSFCFLDIRSPGLGDTAMYLCATSRAGGTEAFFGQGTRLTVV.

Here the CDR3 reads CASSLVPGSGNYEQYF. The CDR3 region has the DNA TGCGCCAGCAGCTTAGTGCCGGGTAGCGGGAACTACGAGCAGTACTTC. V usage is TRBV5-1 and J usage is TRBJ2-7, with 8 bases matching TRBD2. CDR1 is SGHRS, CDR2 YFSETQ, per germline. V lost 2 bases, J lost 3 bases, and 10 bases stayed unmatched. CDR3 length: 16 residues.

The chain has TRBV5-5 and TRBJ2-7; D is ambiguous. The CDR3 spans 11 residues. Deletions cut 4 bases from V and 7 bases from J, with 9 bases between. Germline values: CDR1 SGHKS, CDR2 YYEKEE (reference sequence). CDR3 sequence (DNA): TGTGCCAGCAGCCTCATATCTGAGCAGTACTTC. It translates to CASSLISEQYF.

This clonotype was detected a few times. This chain uses TRBV12-3 or TRBV12-4 with TRBJ2-7; the D is unclear. There are 11 residues in the CDR3. Trimming took off 8 bases at V and 2 bases at J, with 7 bases between the two ends. CDR3 in amino acids: CASGAPYEQYF. CDR3 nucleotide sequence: TGTGCCAGCGGAGCACCCTACGAGCAGTACTTC.

This chain uses TRBV5-1 with TRBJ2-1; 9 bases line up with TRBD1. The CDR3 covers 14 residues. The V gene's germline CDR1 is SGHRS and CDR2 YFSETQ. Trimming cost V 0 bases and J 14 bases; bases outside gene matches: 9. CDR3 loop: CASSLEGQGRIKFF. CDR3 bases: TGCGCCAGCAGCTTGGAGGGACAGGGTAGGATAAAGTTCTTC.

The rearrangement links TRBV9 to TRBJ2-1; the match to TRBD2 covers 10 bases. The V gene end was trimmed by 5 bases and the J gene end by 4 bases; junction bases not matched to a gene: 3. The CDR3 is 14 amino acids. CDR1 is SGDLS, CDR2 YYNGEE, per germline. The CDR3 loop reads CASRLTSGYNEQFF. The CDR3 nucleotides read TGTGCCAGCAGGTTGACTAGCGGGTACAATGAGCAGTTCTTC.

This clonotype was detected only a few times. The V call is TRBV7-4, the J call TRBJ2-7; 11 bases match TRBD1. Germline CDR1 is SGHVT and CDR2 is SQSDAQ. The CDR3 length is 17 residues. The V segment lost 2 bases and the J segment 3 bases; nucleotides outside the gene matches: 9. The CDR3 nucleotides are TGTGCCAGCAGCTTAAACCCGCCGGGACAGGGGGTCTACGAGCAGTACTTC. This translates into CASSLNPPGQGVYEQYF.

This sequence joins TRBV29-1 and TRBJ2-1; a weak D match, TRBD2 (6 bases). Trimming took 3 bases from V and 3 from J, leaving 12 bases between them. This CDR3 has 14 amino acids. CDR1 is SQVTM and CDR2 is ANQGSEA in the germline V gene. The CDR3 nucleotides read TGCAGCGTTGATGGTCTAGCGAACTACAATGAGCAGTTCTTC. The encoded protein is CSVDGLANYNEQFF.

V usage is TRBV12-3 or TRBV12-4 and J usage is TRBJ2-3, with D tentatively TRBD1 or TRBD2 (6 bases each). The V and J ends lost 5 bases and 6 bases respectively, with 12 bases between them. CDR3 length: 13 amino acids. DNA for the CDR3: TGTGCCAGCAGTGGGGGGCGGACGGATACGCAGTATTTT. Its translation: CASSGGRTDTQYF.